These 14 T cell receptor beta chains were all obtained from the same sample, sequenced in a study of tumor-infiltrating lymphocytes in oesophageal squamous cell carcinoma. Via MiXCR, TCRdb re-called the PCR reads, giving one row per CDR3 protein. This sample yields 16,000 or so distinct CDR3 sequences, of which roughly 49% are seen a single time; 20% to 25% belongs to the top ten. The sequencing input was esophageal tumor tissue. The source is a male donor with esophageal squamous cell carcinoma.

This clonotype was seen only a few times. The V call is TRBV7-2, the J call TRBJ2-1, with 9 bases identical to TRBD2. The CDR3 spans 15 residues. Germline assignment: CDR1 SGHTA and CDR2 FQGNSA. The V gene end was trimmed by 5 bases and the J gene end by 6 bases; junction bases not matched to a gene: 8. The CDR3, as DNA: TGTGCCAGCAGCCATCTAGCGGGGTACTCCAATGAGCAGTTCTTC. Protein sequence: CASSHLAGYSNEQFF.

The J gene is TRBJ1-5, the V gene TRBV2, with D unclear. The V and J ends lost 1 base and 4 bases respectively, with 14 bases between them. Germline V gives CDR1 SNHLY, CDR2 FYNNEI. The CDR3 is 16 residues long. CDR3: CASSEEEPSLNQPQHF. DNA for the CDR3: TGTGCCAGCAGTGAAGAAGAGCCCTCCCTAAATCAGCCCCAGCATTTT. Full variable domain (outside the CDR3, taken from reference TRBV2 and TRBJ1-5): EPEVTQTPSHQVTQMGQEVILRCVPISNHLYFYWYRQILGQKVEFLVSFYNNEISEKSEIFDDQFSVERPDGSNFTLKIRSTKLEDSAMYFCASSEEEPSLNQPQHFGDGTRLSIL.

The chain couples TRBV19 to TRBJ1-4; 8 bases line up with TRBD1. After removal of 7 bases from V and 1 base from J, the junction contained 2 bases not matched to a gene. Germline-derived CDR1 and CDR2 are LNHDA and SQIVND (reference sequence). CDR3 length: 14 amino acids. The CDR3 sequence: CASNTGGTNEKLFF. CDR3 sequence (DNA): TGTGCCAGTAACACAGGGGGAACTAATGAAAAACTGTTTTTT.

V usage is TRBV7-9 and J usage is TRBJ2-6; a weak D match, TRBD2 (6 bases). Trimming removed 1 base at V and 0 bases at J, with 13 bases between. Germline CDR1 is SEHNR and CDR2 is FQNEAQ (reference sequence). There are 18 residues in the CDR3. The CDR3 loop is CASSLGGTVISGANVLTF. The CDR3 nucleotides read TGTGCCAGCAGCTTAGGGGGGACTGTCATCTCTGGGGCCAACGTCCTGACTTTC.

The gene calls are TRBV27 and TRBJ2-5, with TRBD2 matching over 10 bases. After removal of 5 bases from V and 2 bases from J, the junction contained 8 bases not matched to a gene. Per germline, CDR1 MNHEY and CDR2 SMNVEV (reference sequence). This CDR3 contains 16 residues. CDR3 DNA: TGTGCCAGCAGTAATAGCGGGAGGAGGGGTCAAGAGACCCAGTACTTC. Translation: CASSNSGRRGQETQYF.

The gene calls are TRBV7-2 and TRBJ2-5, with 9 bases lining up with TRBD1. The J call may be in error: the DNA end matches TRBJ2-7 better. Germline V CDR1 and CDR2: SGHTA, FQGNSA. This CDR3 comprises 16 residues. This CDR3 reads CASSFGAWTGVYEQYF. The CDR3 DNA follows: TGTGCCAGCAGCTTCGGCGCTTGGACAGGGGTCTACGAGCAGTACTTC.

This chain links TRBV10-3 with TRBJ2-1; maybe TRBD1 (5 bases). The closer fit of TRBJ1-2 to the DNA end suggests the J call may be wrong. Germline V gene sequence: CDR1 ENHRY, CDR2 SYGVKD. This CDR3 comprises 16 residues. CDR3 residues: CAITRGAGSPNYGYTF. In DNA form, the CDR3 reads TGTGCCATCACCCGCGGAGCAGGGAGTCCTAACTATGGCTACACCTTC.

As regards this clonotype: The junction and the germline gene differ at one end; a read error may be behind it. The chain combines TRBV7-6 with TRBJ2-7; the match to TRBD2 covers 7 bases. The J call may be wrong; the DNA end is better matched by TRBJ2-5. CDR1 and CDR2 from the germline V gene are SGHVS and FNYEAQ. The CDR3 has 14 residues. CDR3 protein: CASSLGAGQETQYF. CDR3 sequence (DNA): TGTGCTAGCAGCTTAGGAGCGGGGCAAGAGACCCAGTACTTC.

The chain combines TRBV12-3 or TRBV12-4 with TRBJ2-4; D gene ambiguous. Trimming left V 1 base short and J 8 bases short, with 3 bases between. This CDR3 has 11 amino acids. The CDR3 bases are TGTGCCAGCAGTTTAGGATACATTCAGTACTTC. This gives the protein CASSLGYIQYF.

The V gene is TRBV19, the J gene TRBJ2-7, with 9 bases lining up with TRBD1. In germline, CDR1 is LNHDA, CDR2 SQIVND (reference sequence). The V segment lost 10 bases and the J segment 2 bases; nucleotides outside the gene matches: 6. The length of the CDR3 is 13 residues. The DNA of the CDR3 is TGTGCCACCAAGGGGACAGGGACCTACGAGCAGTACTTC. This sequence encodes CATKGTGTYEQYF.

Relative to its sample, this clonotype is medium-sized (0.01 to 0.1%). This sequence joins TRBV7-9 and TRBJ1-5, with a possible D match to TRBD1 (5 bases). CDR3 length: 15 residues. V lost 0 bases, J lost 1 base, and 7 bases lay in between. Germline V gene data show CDR1 as SEHNR and CDR2 as FQNEAQ (reference sequence). The CDR3 protein is CASSLAQGSNQPQHF. As DNA, the CDR3 is TGTGCCAGCAGCTTAGCCCAGGGAAGCAATCAGCCCCAGCATTTT.

Points on this clonotype: The CDR3 does not end in the conserved phenylalanine or tryptophan, so this is likely a read error. V and J are TRBV7-2 and TRBJ2-4, with no clear D. The DNA matches TRBJ2-7 better at its end, which makes the J call doubtful. This CDR3 is built from 12 residues. Germline V lookup: CDR1 SGHTA, CDR2 FQGNSA. The CDR3 DNA follows: TGTGCCAGCAGCTTCGCATACTACGAGCAGTACTAC. This gives the protein CASSFAYYEQYY.

This clonotype has ten or more counts. V gene TRBV6-1 combines with J gene TRBJ2-3; D gene unclear. Trimming removed 0 bases at V and 8 bases at J, with 9 bases between. Germline V gives CDR1 MNHNS, CDR2 SASEGT. The CDR3 sequence is 13 residues long. CDR3 sequence: CASSEAISPTQYF. CDR3 DNA: TGTGCCAGCAGTGAAGCAATATCGCCTACGCAGTATTTT.

The chain joins TRBV7-6 to TRBJ2-4; D might be TRBD1 or TRBD2, each matching 6 bases. The DNA end is a closer match to TRBJ2-1, so the J assignment may be wrong. CDR3 size: 14 residues. From germline, CDR1 is SGHVS and CDR2 FNYEAQ. The CDR3 nucleotides read TGTGCCAGCATCCCTTCGGGGGCTCGGAATGAGCAGTTCTTC. Protein product: CASIPSGARNEQFF.